This entry is about one TCR beta chain. This sample also contains other DNA sequences that code for the same CDR3. As processed by the authors: Reference gene primers were amplified, and this amplification served to estimate nucleated cell counts. Sequencing used immunoSEQ multiplex PCR; TCRdb keeps in-frame clones, though not all of them. V, J and clone size were drawn from that table, and D and trimming were deduced from the DNA. There are approximately 100,000 clones in the sample; around 90% occur only once, and more than 3.5% lies in the top ten. Germline CDR1 is SGHRS and CDR2 is YFSETQ. Trimming cost V 0 bases and J 6 bases; bases outside gene matches: 3. This CDR3 contains 14 residues. This entry belongs to a study of blood T cell repertoires in COVID-19. Turning to the study itself: The analysed material was cDNA or gDNA that came from T cells, B-cell-depleted T cells, or PBMCs.

The rearrangement joins TRBV5-1 to TRBJ1-5; TRBD1 matches 7 bases. The sequence was collected from a human donor with COVID-19, enrolled during active disease. The donor label of this sample is uncertain. Sequencing was performed on peripheral blood. The CDR3 nucleotides read TGCGCCAGCAGCTTGGGGGCAGGGGGTCAGCCCCAGCATTTT. Translating it yields CASSLGAGGQPQHF.